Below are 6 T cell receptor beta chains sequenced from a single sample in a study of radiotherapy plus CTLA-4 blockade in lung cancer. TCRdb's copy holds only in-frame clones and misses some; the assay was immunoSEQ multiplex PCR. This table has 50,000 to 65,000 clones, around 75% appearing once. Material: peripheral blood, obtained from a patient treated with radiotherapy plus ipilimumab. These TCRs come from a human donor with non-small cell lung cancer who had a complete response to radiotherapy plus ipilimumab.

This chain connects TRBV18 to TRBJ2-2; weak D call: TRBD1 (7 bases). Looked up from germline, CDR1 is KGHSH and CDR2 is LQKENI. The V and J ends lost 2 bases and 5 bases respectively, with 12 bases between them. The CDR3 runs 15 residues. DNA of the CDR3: TGTGCCAGCTCACCAGGAGGGGGCCGGACCGGGGAGCTGTTTTTT. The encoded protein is CASSPGGGRTGELFF.

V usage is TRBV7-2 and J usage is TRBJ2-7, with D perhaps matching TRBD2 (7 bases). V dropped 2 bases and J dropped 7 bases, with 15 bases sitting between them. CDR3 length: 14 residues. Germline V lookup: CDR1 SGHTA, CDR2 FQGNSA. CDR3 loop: CASSLRGGAEEQYF. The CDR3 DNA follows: TGTGCCAGCAGCTTACGAGGGGGGGCAGAAGAGCAGTACTTC.

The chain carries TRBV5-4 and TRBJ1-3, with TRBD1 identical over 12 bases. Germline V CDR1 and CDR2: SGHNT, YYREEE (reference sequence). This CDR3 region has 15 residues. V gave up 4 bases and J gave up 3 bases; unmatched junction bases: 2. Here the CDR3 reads CASSGTGGYGNTIYF. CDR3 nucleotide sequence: TGTGCCAGCAGCGGGACAGGGGGCTATGGAAACACCATATATTTT. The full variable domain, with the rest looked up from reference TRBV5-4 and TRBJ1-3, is ETGVTQSPTHLIKTRGQQVTLRCSSQSGHNTVSWYQQALGQGPQFIFQYYREEENGRGNFPPRFSGLQFPNYSSELNVNALELDDSALYLCASSGTGGYGNTIYFGEGSWLTVV.

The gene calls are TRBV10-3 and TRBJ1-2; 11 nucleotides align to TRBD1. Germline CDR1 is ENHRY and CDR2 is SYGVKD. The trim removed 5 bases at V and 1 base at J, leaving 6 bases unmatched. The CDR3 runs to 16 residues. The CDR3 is CAISPGQGVRNYGYTF. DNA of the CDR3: TGTGCCATCAGTCCGGGACAGGGGGTACGTAACTATGGCTACACCTTC.

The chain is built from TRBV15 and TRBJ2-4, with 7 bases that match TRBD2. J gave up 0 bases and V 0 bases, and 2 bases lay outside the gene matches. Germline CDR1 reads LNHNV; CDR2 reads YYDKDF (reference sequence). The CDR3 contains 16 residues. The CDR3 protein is CATSRDLAVAKNIQYF. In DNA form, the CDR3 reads TGTGCCACCAGCAGAGATCTAGCGGTAGCCAAAAACATTCAGTACTTC. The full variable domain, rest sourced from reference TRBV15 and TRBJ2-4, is DAMVIQNPRYQVTQFGKPVTLSCSQTLNHNVMYWYQQKSSQAPKLLFHYYDKDFNNEADTPDNFQSRRPNTSFCFLDIRSPGLGDTAMYLCATSRDLAVAKNIQYFGAGTRLSVL.

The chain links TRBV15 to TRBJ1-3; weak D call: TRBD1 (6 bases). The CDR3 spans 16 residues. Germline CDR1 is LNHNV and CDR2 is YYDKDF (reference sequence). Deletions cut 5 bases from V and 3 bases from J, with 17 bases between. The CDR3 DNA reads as TGTGCCACCAGCCCTCCCGGGGGGCTCCATGGAAACACCATATATTTT. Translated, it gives CATSPPGGLHGNTIYF.